These T cell receptor beta chains were read from a single sample in a study of identical twins' blood T cells. TCRdb re-called the 5' RACE reads with MiXCR, one entry per CDR3 protein. In the table there are hundreds of thousands of distinct CDR3 sequences, about 28% of which are singletons. The sample taken for sequencing was PBMCs. These receptors were obtained from a woman aged 18-55 years in good health. Both conserved end residues are part of each CDR3. D genes are given only for firm matches. Rows give clone size only sometimes, using once, few, many, or a class for an expanded clone.

clone_size	j_call	v_call	d_call	cdr3_aa	cdr3_nt
few	TRBJ1-5	TRBV4-3	NA	CASSQERDSSRPQHF	TGCGCCAGCAGCCAAGAGAGGGACTCCTCACGGCCCCAGCATTTT
few	TRBJ2-1	TRBV6-2/TRBV6-3	NA	CASSALSNNEQFF	TGTGCCAGCAGTGCTCTGAGCAACAATGAGCAGTTCTTC
few	TRBJ1-2	TRBV12-3/TRBV12-4	NA	CASSSRVLPYGYTF	TGTGCCAGCAGTTCCAGGGTCTTGCCCTATGGCTACACCTTC
NA	TRBJ1-2	TRBV6-2/TRBV6-3	NA	CASRNREGYTF	TGTGCCAGCAGAAACAGGGAGGGCTACACCTTC
few	TRBJ1-1	TRBV5-1	TRBD1	CASSISDRTNHGAFF	TGCGCCAGCAGTATTTCGGACAGGACTAACCATGGAGCTTTCTTT
many	TRBJ1-2	TRBV20-1	TRBD1	CSAERTGAVYGYTF	TGCAGTGCTGAGAGAACAGGGGCAGTCTATGGCTACACCTTC
NA	TRBJ1-2	TRBV21-1	NA	CASSKGDSTNYGYTF	TGTGCCAGCAGCAAAGGAGACAGCACCAACTATGGCTACACCTTC
NA	TRBJ2-2	TRBV7-2	NA	CASSLLGSAGELFF	TGTGCCAGCAGCTTATTGGGCTCTGCCGGGGAGCTGTTTTTT
NA	TRBJ2-1	TRBV29-1	NA	CSVAWTDRAHNEQFF	TGCAGCGTCGCTTGGACGGACAGAGCCCACAATGAGCAGTTCTTC
NA	TRBJ2-3	TRBV18	NA	CASSPLLQDTQYF	TGTGCCAGCTCACCACTTCTTCAAGATACGCAGTATTTT
NA	TRBJ1-4	TRBV7-2	TRBD1	CASSLQGSPYGEKLFF	TGTGCCAGCAGCCTACAGGGGTCCCCTTATGGTGAAAAACTGTTTTTT
many	TRBJ1-1	TRBV6-5	NA	CASSYTLLMGEAFF	TGTGCCAGCAGTTACACCCTCCTTATGGGGGAAGCTTTCTTT
few	TRBJ2-1	TRBV20-1	NA	CSAVDSSNEQFF	TGCAGTGCCGTGGACAGTAGCAATGAGCAGTTCTTC
NA	TRBJ1-5	TRBV2	NA	CASSGQISNQPQHF	TGTGCCAGCAGTGGCCAGATTAGCAATCAGCCCCAGCATTTT
NA	TRBJ1-2	TRBV20-1	NA	CSARDKSGFYGYTF	TGCAGTGCTAGAGATAAGTCGGGGTTCTATGGCTACACCTTC
few	TRBJ2-7	TRBV20-1	TRBD2	CSVLAGGPVEEQYF	TGCAGTGTCCTAGCGGGGGGGCCGGTTGAAGAGCAGTACTTC
many	TRBJ2-3	TRBV14	NA	CASSQVAEGTQYF	TGTGCCAGCAGCCAAGTGGCCGAAGGTACGCAGTATTTT
few	TRBJ1-2	TRBV11-2	NA	CASSVLGGDNDGYTF	TGTGCCAGCAGCGTCCTCGGCGGGGACAATGATGGCTACACCTTC
NA	TRBJ2-3	TRBV5-1	NA	CASSLVASDTQYF	TGCGCCAGCAGCTTGGTGGCATCAGATACGCAGTATTTT
NA	TRBJ1-5	TRBV20-1	NA	CSARRSDQPQHF	TGCAGTGCCCGACGATCAGATCAGCCCCAGCATTTT
few	TRBJ1-5	TRBV21-1	NA	CASAKEEGKATDQPQHF	TGTGCCAGCGCTAAGGAGGAAGGGAAAGCGACAGATCAGCCCCAGCATTTT
few	TRBJ1-1	TRBV20-1	NA	CSARVAGPEAFF	TGCAGTGCTAGAGTCGCCGGGCCTGAAGCTTTCTTT
NA	TRBJ2-1	TRBV18	NA	CASSTGLGAEQFF	TGTGCCAGCTCAACTGGCTTGGGCGCTGAGCAGTTCTTC